The rows below give T cell receptor beta chains drawn from one sample of a study of Ad26.COV2.S vaccination and SARS-CoV-2 variants. Assay used: immunoSEQ multiplex PCR; TCRdb lists only in-frame clones, some missing. The sample lists 180,000 or so clones; around 90% were seen once. The input for sequencing was peripheral blood, taken after recovery from COVID-19. The receptors stem from a human donor who had recovered from COVID-19. CDR3s include the opening cysteine and the closing phenylalanine or tryptophan.

cdr3_length	v_call	cdr3_aa
16	TRBV4-1	CASSQDSRVAYNEQFF
11	TRBV13	CASSLAGELFF
17	TRBV27	CASSAYLSSSYNSPLHF
13	TRBV29-1	CTLAGGPTDTQYF
16	TRBV6-1	CASSEALRTEFYGYTF
15	TRBV27	CASSYVGGAGTEAFF
16	TRBV5-1	CASSQTGDPTYNEQFF
14	TRBV7-9	CASSLARQGNTIYF
15	TRBV7-8	CASSLSGSFGQPQHF
11	TRBV20-1	CSGPVGETQYF
13	TRBV12-5	CASFSGSTDTQYF
16	TRBV15	CATSRDRGTGSEKLFF
14	TRBV3-1/TRBV3-2	CASRDRAQGNTIYF
15	TRBV7-9	CASSPPGYSGNEQFF
14	TRBV7-3	CASSLDRANSPLHF
18	TRBV7-3	CASSLRGDRVSSSPKAFF
17	TRBV13	CASSVMPSGGAHNEQFF
17	TRBV7-2	CASSPPLSSGYGETQYF
15	TRBV7-3	CASSLGTSDSYEQYF
13	TRBV12-3/TRBV12-4	CASRLLRGAGYTF
21	TRBV9	CASSVNLTSGRPRASYNEQFF
15	TRBV5-5	CASSEILERNYGYTF
13	TRBV5-1	CASSLMSGDTQYF
14	TRBV5-4	CASSFRGNQETQYF
14	TRBV7-2	CASSLARLGQPQHF
13	TRBV12-3/TRBV12-4	CASSLVGDYGYTF
15	TRBV19	CATLDRAYSNQPQHF
14	TRBV3-1/TRBV3-2	CASSQDSKLYEQYF
12	TRBV6-2/TRBV6-3	CASSLGGRPQHF
16	TRBV3-1/TRBV3-2	CASSQDFGGGSYEQYF
14	TRBV27	CASSLGPLTYEQYF
16	TRBV11-1	CASSPGRFIAKNIQYF
14	TRBV7-8	CASSLGGPSHEQYF
20	TRBV7-9	CASSIPSGTSGRGSYNEQFF
15	TRBV2	CASSFETGMNTEAFF
13	TRBV7-3	CASSLGGGETQYF
12	TRBV28	CASSPRGIEQFF